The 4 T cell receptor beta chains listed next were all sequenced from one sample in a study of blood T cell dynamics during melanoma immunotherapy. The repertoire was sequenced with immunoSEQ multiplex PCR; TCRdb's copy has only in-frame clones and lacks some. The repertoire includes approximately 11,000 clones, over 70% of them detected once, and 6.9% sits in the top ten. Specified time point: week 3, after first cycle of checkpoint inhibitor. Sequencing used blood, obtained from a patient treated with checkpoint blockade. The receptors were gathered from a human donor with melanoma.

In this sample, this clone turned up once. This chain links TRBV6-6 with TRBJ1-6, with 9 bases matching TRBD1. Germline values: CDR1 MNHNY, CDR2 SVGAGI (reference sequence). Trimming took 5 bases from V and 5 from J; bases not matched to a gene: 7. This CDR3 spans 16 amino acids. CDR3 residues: CASSPPGTGNNSPLHF. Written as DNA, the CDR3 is TGTGCCAGCAGTCCCCCAGGGACAGGGAATAATTCACCCCTCCACTTT.

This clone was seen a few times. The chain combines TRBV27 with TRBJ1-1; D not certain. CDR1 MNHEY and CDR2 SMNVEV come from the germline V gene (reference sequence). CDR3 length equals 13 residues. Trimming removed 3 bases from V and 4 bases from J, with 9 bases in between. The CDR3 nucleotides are TGTGCCAGCAGTTTTACAAGGGCCACTGAAGCTTTCTTT. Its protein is CASSFTRATEAFF.

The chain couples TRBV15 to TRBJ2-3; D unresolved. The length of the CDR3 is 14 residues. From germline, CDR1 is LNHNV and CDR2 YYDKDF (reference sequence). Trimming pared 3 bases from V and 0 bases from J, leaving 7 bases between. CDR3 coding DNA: TGTGCCACCAGCAGGACATTTAGCACAGATACGCAGTATTTT. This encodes CATSRTFSTDTQYF.

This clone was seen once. The DNA of the CDR3 is TGTGCCAGCAGCTTCACGTTTAATTCACCCCTCCACTTT. This translates into CASSFTFNSPLHF. The rearrangement joins TRBV13 to TRBJ1-6; D is undetermined. Germline CDR1 is PRHDT and CDR2 is FYEKMQ (reference sequence). This CDR3 spans 13 amino acids. V lost 3 bases and J lost 6, with 6 bases in between.